This T cell receptor beta chain stems from a study of Tregs in tolerant kidney transplant recipients. Sequencing used immunoSEQ multiplex PCR; TCRdb keeps in-frame clones, though not all of them. The sample includes over 50,000 clones, around 83% of them seen just once. The material sequenced was CD4+ T cells from blood. This TCR came from a human donor in good health.

CDR3 in amino acids: CASSWDREKAFF. CDR3 nucleotides: TGTGCCAGCAGCTGGGACAGGGAAAAAGCTTTCTTT. This sequence joins TRBV7-2 and TRBJ1-1, with TRBD1 matching 9 bases. CDR3 length: 12 residues. The trim removed 4 bases at V and 9 bases at J, leaving 3 bases unmatched. From germline, CDR1 is SGHTA and CDR2 FQGNSA.